These 21 T cell receptor beta chains were sequenced from one sample in a study of cytomegalovirus exposure and HLA in healthy donors. The PCR employed 60 Vbeta primers together with 13 Jbeta primers. Using immunoSEQ multiplex PCR, the repertoire was profiled, and TCRdb retains in-frame clones only, with some absent. Found here are 170,000 or so clones, 75% to 85% of them singletons; the top ten hold 0.65%. Sample: PBMCs. All receptors derive from a boy between 10 and 17 years old in good health and CMV-seronegative.

The chain recombines TRBV6-4 with TRBJ1-6, with 9 bases matching TRBD1. Germline V lookup: CDR1 MRHNA, CDR2 SNTAGT. The CDR3 has 15 residues. V was clipped by 3 bases and J by 14 bases; unmatched bases: 11. For the CDR3, the DNA is TGTGCCAGCAGTGAAGCAACAGGGGGCCCGCGGGCCCTCCACTTT. It encodes CASSEATGGPRALHF.

V and J are TRBV11-3 and TRBJ1-2; D unresolved. This CDR3 has 13 residues. Germline V gene sequence: CDR1 SGHNT, CDR2 YENEEA. V lost 4 bases to trimming and J lost 2 bases, with 8 bases between them. CDR3 in DNA: TGTGCCAGCAGCTCTAATGAAAACTATGGCTACACCTTC. Encoded protein: CASSSNENYGYTF.

The rearrangement uses TRBV28 and TRBJ2-1, with 8 bases that match TRBD1. The V gene's germline CDR1 is MDHEN and CDR2 SYDVKM. Trimming at V came to 4 bases and at J to 0 bases, leaving 2 bases not matched to a gene. CDR3 length: 15 amino acids. The CDR3: CASSSDRGSYNEQFF. The CDR3 coding sequence is TGTGCCAGCAGTTCCGACAGGGGCTCCTACAATGAGCAGTTCTTC.

V usage is TRBV15 and J usage is TRBJ2-2; 7 nucleotides align to TRBD1. This CDR3 contains 16 residues. CDR1 and CDR2 from the germline V gene are LNHNV and YYDKDF (reference sequence). The trim removed 1 base at V and 4 bases at J, leaving 6 bases unmatched. The CDR3 here is CATSRGGTAFTGELFF. DNA of the CDR3: TGTGCCACCAGCAGAGGTGGGACAGCATTCACCGGGGAGCTGTTTTTT.

The table lists this clone with a few counts. The chain employs TRBV27 and TRBJ1-2, with TRBD1 matching over 10 bases. V dropped 3 bases and J dropped 5; count of bases not matched to a gene: 12. The CDR3 has 17 residues. The germline CDR1 and CDR2 sequences are MNHEY and SMNVEV (reference sequence). For the CDR3, the DNA is TGTGCCAGCAGTTTGGGAGCCGGGACAGGGGAAAGGTATGGCTACACCTTC. This codes for CASSLGAGTGERYGYTF.

V usage is TRBV5-5 and J usage is TRBJ2-3; the match to TRBD2 covers 10 bases. The CDR3 extends over 16 amino acids. With 4 bases clipped from V and 0 bases from J, the junction kept 5 bases outside the gene matches. The germline gives CDR1 SGHKS, CDR2 YYEKEE (reference sequence). The CDR3 here is CASSPWTSGSTDTQYF. DNA for the CDR3: TGTGCCAGCAGCCCCTGGACTAGCGGAAGCACAGATACGCAGTATTTT.

This clone was picked up a small number of times. This chain connects TRBV9 to TRBJ2-3; 14 nucleotides align to TRBD2. J lost 7 bases, V lost 4 bases, and 8 bases had no gene match. Germline values: CDR1 SGDLS, CDR2 YYNGEE. This CDR3 contains 16 residues. The CDR3 loop reads CASSFRLAGGPNTQYF. The DNA for the CDR3 is TGTGCCAGCAGCTTTCGACTAGCGGGAGGGCCAAATACGCAGTATTTT.

The chain recombines TRBV7-2 with TRBJ2-5; 13 bases line up with TRBD2. The germline V gene encodes CDR1 SGHTA and CDR2 FQGNSA. The CDR3 consists of 16 residues. Germline trimming cut 1 base from V and 6 bases from J; bases unmatched to any gene: 5. The CDR3 spells CASSLGGLAGWKTQYF. The CDR3 DNA sequence: TGTGCCAGCAGCTTAGGGGGACTAGCGGGATGGAAGACCCAGTACTTC.

V is TRBV9 and J is TRBJ1-2, with 7 positions matching TRBD1. Germline CDR1 is SGDLS and CDR2 is YYNGEE. The ends lost 3 bases at V and 4 bases at J; junction bases unmatched: 6. This CDR3 region has 14 residues. CDR3 in DNA: TGTGCCAGCAGCGACGGGGACAGCTTCTATGGCTACACCTTC. Protein sequence: CASSDGDSFYGYTF.

This sequence joins TRBV5-1 and TRBJ2-5, with unresolved D. The germline V gene encodes CDR1 SGHRS and CDR2 YFSETQ. CDR3 size: 14 residues. Deletions cut 1 base from V and 5 bases from J, with 12 bases between. CDR3 sequence: CASSLYVAEETQYF. CDR3 bases: TGCGCCAGCAGCTTGTATGTAGCCGAGGAGACCCAGTACTTC.

CDR3 sequence (DNA): TGTGCCTGGAGTTCTAGTCTATCGCTCATCGGGGAGCTGTTTTTT. Translating gives CAWSSSLSLIGELFF. This chain uses TRBV30 with TRBJ2-2; D gene ambiguous. The CDR3 is 15 residues long. V was trimmed by 2 bases and J by 7 bases, leaving 17 bases between them. The germline gives CDR1 GTSNPN, CDR2 SVGIG (reference sequence). The full variable domain, rest sourced from reference TRBV30 and TRBJ2-2, is SQTIHQWPATLVQPVGSPLSLECTVEGTSNPNLYWYRQAAGRGLQLLFYSVGIGQISSEVPQNLSASRPQDRQFILSSKKLLLSDSGFYLCAWSSSLSLIGELFFGEGSRLTVL.

This clone was counted a few times. The V call is TRBV5-1, the J call TRBJ1-3, with TRBD1 matching over 9 bases. The CDR3 has 15 residues. Losses at the gene ends were 5 bases for V and 3 bases for J; bases not matched to a gene: 6. From germline, CDR1 is SGHRS and CDR2 YFSETQ. CDR3 sequence reads: CASSSRTGDGNTIYF. In DNA, the CDR3 is TGCGCCAGCAGTAGTCGGACAGGGGATGGAAACACCATATATTTT.

The chain uses TRBV27 and TRBJ2-3, with D maybe TRBD2 (5 bases). The germline V and J ends were trimmed by 6 bases and 0 bases, with 19 bases remaining between them. This CDR3 spans 17 amino acids. CDR1 and CDR2 (germline): MNHEY, SMNVEV (reference sequence). CDR3 in amino acids: CASRLLGVATSTDTQYF. The CDR3 DNA follows: TGTGCCAGCAGGTTGCTCGGGGTAGCGACTAGCACAGATACGCAGTATTTT.

V and J are TRBV14 and TRBJ1-4; 9 bases are shared with TRBD1. V lost 1 base and J lost 7; bases outside the gene matches: 4. The CDR3 covers 15 residues. Per the germline V gene, CDR1 is SGHDN and CDR2 is FVKESK. The CDR3 sequence is CASSQVGQGTEKLFF. In nucleotides, the CDR3 is TGTGCCAGCAGCCAAGTCGGACAGGGGACTGAAAAACTGTTTTTT.

This clone appeared a few times. The rearrangement uses TRBV7-2 and TRBJ1-2, with a tentative D call TRBD1 (6 bases). The CDR3 is made up of 14 amino acids. The germline V and J ends were trimmed by 4 bases and 9 bases, with 18 bases remaining between them. Germline values: CDR1 SGHTA, CDR2 FQGNSA. The CDR3 bases are TGTGCCAGCAGCTCACAGAAGGGGGTTAGTAGCTACACCTTC. Amino acids: CASSSQKGVSSYTF.

The chain employs TRBV5-4 and TRBJ2-6, with 11 bases fitting TRBD1. Germline V gene data show CDR1 as SGHNT and CDR2 as YYREEE (reference sequence). The V gene end was trimmed by 4 bases and the J gene end by 2 bases; junction bases not matched to a gene: 8. This CDR3 has 18 amino acids. The CDR3 nucleotides read TGTGCCAGCAGCCTGGACAGGGGGCTTGCAACTGGGGCCAACGTCCTGACTTTC. This codes for CASSLDRGLATGANVLTF.

The chain is built from TRBV25-1 and TRBJ2-7, with 7 bases identical to TRBD2. This CDR3 region has 13 residues. CDR1 and CDR2 from the germline V gene are MGHDK and SYGVNS. Losses at the gene ends were 6 bases for V and 5 bases for J; bases not matched to a gene: 7. The DNA for the CDR3 is TGTGCCAGCAGGGGAGGGCCCCAGAACGAGCAGTACTTC. It encodes CASRGGPQNEQYF.

This clone has just one count. The V and J genes are TRBV25-1 and TRBJ2-7, with 8 bases fitting TRBD2. From germline, CDR1 is MGHDK and CDR2 SYGVNS. V gave up 3 bases and J gave up 1 base; unmatched junction bases: 8. The CDR3 is made up of 16 amino acids. The CDR3, as DNA: TGTGCCAGCAGTGACGGGGCGGAGCGGGGGTCCTACGAGCAGTACTTC. This translates into CASSDGAERGSYEQYF.

The count of this clone is one. V and J are TRBV11-3 and TRBJ2-7; TRBD1 matches at 9 bases. The length of the CDR3 is 16 residues. The ends lost 5 bases at V and 0 bases at J; junction bases unmatched: 8. Germline V gene lookup returns CDR1 SGHNT and CDR2 YENEEA. This chain's CDR3 is CASSQVRDRASYEQYF. The CDR3 coding sequence is TGTGCCAGCAGCCAGGTGCGGGACAGGGCCTCCTACGAGCAGTACTTC.

This clone has just a few counts. This rearrangement joins TRBV2 to TRBJ2-6; D remains unclear. The CDR3 has 11 amino acids. Germline V CDR1 and CDR2: SNHLY, FYNNEI. The ends were cut back, 10 bases at V and 2 bases at J, with 3 bases in the middle. CDR3 amino acids: CATTGANVLTF. CDR3 bases: TGTGCCACCACTGGGGCCAACGTCCTGACTTTC.

The rearrangement uses TRBV30 and TRBJ2-3, with D possibly TRBD2 on 5 matching bases. V lost 8 bases to trimming and J lost 5 bases, with 11 bases between them. There are 11 residues in the CDR3. Germline V gene lookup returns CDR1 GTSNPN and CDR2 SVGIG (reference sequence). CDR3 loop: CAGLLGDTQYF. The CDR3 DNA follows: TGTGCCGGATTACTAGGAGATACGCAGTATTTT.